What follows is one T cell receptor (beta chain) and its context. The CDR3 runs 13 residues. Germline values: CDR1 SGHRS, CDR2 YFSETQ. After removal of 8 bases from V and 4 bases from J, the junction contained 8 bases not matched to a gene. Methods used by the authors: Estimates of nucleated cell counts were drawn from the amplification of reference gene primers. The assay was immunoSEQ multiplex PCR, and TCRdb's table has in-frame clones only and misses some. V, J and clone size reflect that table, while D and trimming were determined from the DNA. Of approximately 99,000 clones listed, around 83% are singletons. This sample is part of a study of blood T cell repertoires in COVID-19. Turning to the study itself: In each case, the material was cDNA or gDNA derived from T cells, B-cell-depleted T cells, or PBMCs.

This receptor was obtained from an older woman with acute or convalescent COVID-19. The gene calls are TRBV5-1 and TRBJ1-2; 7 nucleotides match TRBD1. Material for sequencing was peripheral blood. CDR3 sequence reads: CASLGQAAYGYTF. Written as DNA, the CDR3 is TGCGCCAGTCTCGGACAGGCTGCCTATGGCTACACCTTC.